The 23 T cell receptor beta chains below all came from one sample that was sequenced in a study of immune evolution from preneoplasia to lung adenocarcinoma. TCRdb's table, derived via immunoSEQ multiplex PCR, lists solely in-frame clones and lacks some. Of tens of thousands of clones listed, roughly 80% are singletons. Sequencing input: FFPE invasive lung adenocarcinoma tissue. The receptor source for this set is a person between 55 and 69 years old with lung adenocarcinoma.

The CDR3 sequence is CASSFQRNQETQYF. CDR3 bases: TGCGCCAGCAGCTTCCAACGGAACCAAGAGACCCAGTACTTC. The chain joins TRBV5-1 to TRBJ2-5; D gene unclear. The length of the CDR3 is 14 residues. From germline, CDR1 is SGHRS and CDR2 YFSETQ. The V gene lost 2 bases and the J gene lost 0 bases, with 8 bases spanning the gap.

The genes are TRBV6-6 and TRBJ2-7; D might be TRBD1 (7 bases). Germline V gene data show CDR1 as MNHNY and CDR2 as SVGAGI (reference sequence). CDR3 length: 14 residues. V dropped 10 bases and J dropped 7 bases, with 23 bases sitting between them. The CDR3 bases are TGTGCCACTTCAAAGGGACAGCGGGCTCGGGAGCAGTACTTC. It specifies CATSKGQRAREQYF.

The chain couples TRBV21-1 to TRBJ2-7. TRBV21-1 is tagged as a pseudogene. The CDR3 has 19 amino acids. CDR3 nucleotides: TGTGCCAGCAGCAAAGCAGGACCACCACCCACTATCGGCTCCTACGAGCAGTACTTC. Protein sequence: CASSKAGPPPTIGSYEQYF.

This sequence joins TRBV27 and TRBJ2-1; D may be TRBD1 (6 bases). Deletions cut 6 bases from V and 4 bases from J, with 7 bases between. This CDR3 contains 12 residues. The germline V gene has CDR1 MNHEY and CDR2 SMNVEV (reference sequence). CDR3 region: CASRGQYNEQFF. CDR3 DNA: TGTGCCAGCAGGGGACAATACAATGAGCAGTTCTTC.

V and J are TRBV25-1 and TRBJ2-5, with D perhaps TRBD1 or TRBD2 (6 bases each). The V end lost 4 bases, the J end lost 2 bases, and 11 bases lay between the germline ends. Germline CDR1 is MGHDK and CDR2 is SYGVNS. The CDR3 length is 14 residues. For the CDR3, the DNA is TGTGCCAGCAGTGTGGGGGGCCTTCAAGAGACCCAGTACTTC. This sequence encodes CASSVGGLQETQYF. The entire variable domain, with the rest obtained from reference TRBV25-1 and TRBJ2-5, is as follows: EADIYQTPRYLVIGTGKKITLECSQTMGHDKMYWYQQDPGMELHLIHYSYGVNSTEKGDLSSESTVSRIRTEHFPLTLESARPSHTSQYLCASSVGGLQETQYFGPGTRLLVL.

This clone was found once. This chain joins TRBV7-9 and TRBJ2-1; D remains ambiguous. Germline V gene lookup returns CDR1 SEHNR and CDR2 FQNEAQ (reference sequence). The V and J ends lost 5 bases and 5 bases respectively, with 10 bases between them. The CDR3 is 13 amino acids. The CDR3 sequence: CASSQRADNEQFF. CDR3 nucleotide sequence: TGTGCCAGCAGCCAAAGGGCGGACAATGAGCAGTTCTTC.

This clone was counted only a few times. The V call is TRBV30, the J call TRBJ1-2; D remains ambiguous. Germline CDR1 and CDR2: GTSNPN and SVGIG (reference sequence). This CDR3 comprises 13 residues. Trimming took off 2 bases at V and 4 bases at J, with 11 bases between the two ends. CDR3 protein: CAWSRLTPYGYTF. CDR3 in DNA: TGTGCCTGGAGTCGGCTCACGCCCTATGGCTACACCTTC.

The V call is TRBV19, the J call TRBJ1-4; 7 bases map to TRBD1. V dropped 4 bases and J dropped 4; count of bases not matched to a gene: 9. CDR3 length equals 16 residues. Germline V CDR1 and CDR2: LNHDA, SQIVND (reference sequence). The CDR3 loop is CASSRTGTANNEKLFF. CDR3 nucleotides: TGTGCCAGTAGTAGGACCGGGACAGCTAATAATGAAAAACTGTTTTTT. The entire variable domain, with the rest obtained from reference TRBV19 and TRBJ1-4, is as follows: DGGITQSPKYLFRKEGQNVTLSCEQNLNHDAMYWYRQDPGQGLRLIYYSQIVNDFQKGDIAEGYSVSREKKESFPLTVTSAQKNPTAFYLCASSRTGTANNEKLFFGSGTQLSVL.

The chain uses TRBV29-1 and TRBJ2-1, with D possibly matching TRBD1 (5 bases). The V gene lost 1 base and the J gene lost 6 bases, with 13 bases spanning the gap. Germline CDR1 is SQVTM and CDR2 is ANQGSEA. The CDR3 loop spans 14 amino acids. The CDR3 region is CSVEGLGRANEQFF. The CDR3 DNA reads TGCAGCGTTGAAGGGCTCGGCAGGGCCAATGAGCAGTTCTTC.

This clone has a handful of counts. The chain carries TRBV4-1 and TRBJ1-4; 8 bases align to TRBD1. The CDR3 totals 16 residues. Trimming took 1 base from V and 7 from J; bases not matched to a gene: 8. CDR1 and CDR2 (germline): MGHRA, YSYEKL. CDR3: CASSQGRTGWSEKLFF. DNA of the CDR3: TGCGCCAGCAGCCAAGGAAGGACAGGGTGGAGTGAAAAACTGTTTTTT.

J is TRBJ2-4 and V is TRBV19, with 7 bases identical to TRBD1. There are 17 residues in the CDR3. The V segment lost 10 bases and the J segment 0 bases; nucleotides outside the gene matches: 15. Germline V CDR1 and CDR2: LNHDA, SQIVND (reference sequence). Here the CDR3 reads CATTLKQGLLAKNIQYF. CDR3 sequence (DNA): TGTGCCACCACGCTCAAACAGGGGCTATTAGCCAAAAACATTCAGTACTTC.

This clone has only one observation. The rearrangement joins TRBV30 to TRBJ1-3, with D perhaps TRBD1 (6 bases). The V and J ends lost 4 bases and 7 bases respectively, with 26 bases between them. The CDR3 contains 17 residues. Germline assignment: CDR1 GTSNPN and CDR2 SVGIG (reference sequence). For the CDR3, the DNA is TGTGCCTGGAAGGACTCCGGGACACCAGGGTTGAGGAACACCATATATTTT. Its protein product is CAWKDSGTPGLRNTIYF.

V gene TRBV5-6 combines with J gene TRBJ2-7; 7 nucleotides line up with TRBD1. The CDR3 length is 14 residues. Germline values: CDR1 SGHDT, CDR2 YYEEEE. Trimming removed 4 bases from V and 5 bases from J; junction bases left unmatched: 9. The CDR3 DNA follows: TGTGCCAGCAGCGCCGCTGACAGGGAACACGAGCAGTACTTC. This encodes CASSAADREHEQYF.

The chain joins TRBV5-1 to TRBJ2-6, with no clear D. Between the trimmed V and J ends, which lost 0 bases and 0 bases, there was a span of 4 bases. Germline V gives CDR1 SGHRS, CDR2 YFSETQ. CDR3 length equals 15 residues. The CDR3 here is CASSLGGSGANVLTF. The CDR3 region has the DNA TGCGCCAGCAGCTTGGGAGGCTCTGGGGCCAACGTCCTGACTTTC.

The rearrangement joins TRBV9 to TRBJ2-2; 11 bases agree with TRBD1. V dropped 4 bases and J dropped 7; count of bases not matched to a gene: 9. CDR1 SGDLS and CDR2 YYNGEE come from the germline V gene. The CDR3 contains 16 residues. The CDR3 nucleotides are TGTGCCAGCAGCACCGGGACAGGGGGTGCGGTCGGGGAGCTGTTTTTT. Its protein product is CASSTGTGGAVGELFF.

This clone ranks as medium-sized (0.01 to 0.1%). V gene TRBV28 combines with J gene TRBJ2-3; 7 nucleotides align to TRBD1. V shed 6 bases, J shed 2 bases, and the junction held 11 bases outside the gene matches. The CDR3 has 16 residues. Germline V CDR1 and CDR2: MDHEN, SYDVKM. The CDR3 protein is CASRTHDREITDTQYF. DNA of the CDR3: TGTGCCAGCAGGACTCATGACAGGGAGATCACAGATACGCAGTATTTT.

V and J are TRBV6-6 and TRBJ1-1; D is ambiguous. Per the germline V gene, CDR1 is MNHNY and CDR2 is SVGAGI (reference sequence). This CDR3 is built from 10 residues. V was clipped by 8 bases and J by 10 bases, with 11 bases between them. The CDR3 spells CASRRVAAFF. In DNA form, the CDR3 reads TGTGCCAGCCGGAGGGTGGCAGCTTTCTTT.

J is TRBJ1-2 and V is TRBV18; unclear D gene. The V end lost 2 bases, the J end lost 7 bases, and 11 bases lay between the germline ends. CDR1 KGHSH and CDR2 LQKENI come from the germline V gene. CDR3 length: 13 residues. The CDR3 is CASSPTPNSGYTF. CDR3 in DNA: TGTGCCAGCTCACCAACCCCGAACAGTGGCTACACCTTC.

The V and J genes are TRBV29-1 and TRBJ2-2; 11 bases are a match to TRBD2. Trimming at V came to 7 bases and at J to 4 bases, leaving 8 bases not matched to a gene. The V gene's germline CDR1 is SQVTM and CDR2 ANQGSEA. This CDR3 region has 15 residues. The CDR3, as DNA: TGCAGCGCCGTTAGCGGGAGGGCCCTCACCGGGGAGCTGTTTTTT. This codes for CSAVSGRALTGELFF.

This clone has just a few counts. Written as DNA, the CDR3 is TGTGCCAGCACTTCGGCCACAACCTACGAGCAGTACTTC. It translates to CASTSATTYEQYF. The V gene is TRBV2, the J gene TRBJ2-7; no clear D gene. The CDR3 covers 13 residues. Germline CDR1 is SNHLY and CDR2 is FYNNEI. Trimming shortened V by 7 bases and J by 2 bases, and 12 bases separated the two germline ends.

CDR3: CASSFPRQGTYTGELFF. In DNA form, the CDR3 reads TGTGCCAGCAGCTTCCCCCGACAGGGGACCTACACCGGGGAGCTGTTTTTT. V is TRBV7-2 and J is TRBJ2-2; 8 nucleotides line up with TRBD1. The CDR3 has 17 amino acids. The ends lost 3 bases at V and 3 bases at J; junction bases unmatched: 9. The germline V gene encodes CDR1 SGHTA and CDR2 FQGNSA.

The chain links TRBV30 to TRBJ1-1; TRBD1 is a possible D gene (5 bases). Germline V gene lookup returns CDR1 GTSNPN and CDR2 SVGIG (reference sequence). This CDR3 region has 14 residues. Deletions cut 5 bases from V and 4 bases from J, with 17 bases between. In nucleotides, the CDR3 is TGTGCCTGGGCACCTTCCGGGGGTTTCACTGAAGCTTTCTTT. Protein sequence: CAWAPSGGFTEAFF.

The genes are TRBV10-1 and TRBJ2-3; no clear D gene. The CDR3 contains 11 residues. Trimming removed 3 bases at V and 9 bases at J, with 7 bases between. The V gene's germline CDR1 is WNHNN and CDR2 SYGVQD (reference sequence). The CDR3 here is CASSEAGTQYF. DNA of the CDR3: TGCGCCAGCAGTGAAGCTGGGACGCAGTATTTT.